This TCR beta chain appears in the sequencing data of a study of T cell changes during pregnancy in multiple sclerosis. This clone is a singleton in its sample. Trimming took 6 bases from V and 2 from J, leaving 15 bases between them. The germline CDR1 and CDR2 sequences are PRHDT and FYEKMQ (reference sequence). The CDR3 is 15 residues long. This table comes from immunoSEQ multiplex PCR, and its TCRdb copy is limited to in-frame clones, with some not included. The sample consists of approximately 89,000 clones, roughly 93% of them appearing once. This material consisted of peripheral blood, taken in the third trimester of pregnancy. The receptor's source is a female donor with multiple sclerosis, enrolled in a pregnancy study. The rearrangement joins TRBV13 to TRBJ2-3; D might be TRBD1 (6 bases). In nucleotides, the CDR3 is TGTGCCAGCAGTTCGCAGGGGATGTACACAGATACGCAGTATTTT. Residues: CASSSQGMYTDTQYF. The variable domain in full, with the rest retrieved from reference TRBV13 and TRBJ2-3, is AAGVIQSPRHLIKEKRETATLKCYPIPRHDTVYWYQQGPGQDPQFLISFYEKMQSDKGSIPDRFSAQQFSDYHSELNMSSLELGDSALYFCASSSQGMYTDTQYFGPGTRLTVL.